This TCR beta chain was recorded in a study of CD8 T cells in Susac syndrome. After extraction with the RNeasy kit, roughly 0.5 to 1 ug of the RNA was reverse transcribed using random hexamers. The amplification used immunoSEQ multiplex PCR on TCR beta CDR3; it spanned 54 Vbeta and 13 Jbeta. Each CDR3 protein gets one entry after TCRdb re-called the immunoSEQ multiplex PCR reads with MiXCR. The sample lists more than 150,000 distinct CDR3 sequences, roughly 96% occurring once. From germline, CDR1 is LNHDA and CDR2 SQIVND (reference sequence). This CDR3 has 13 residues. V trimming: 8 bases; J trimming: 5 bases; junction bases outside the gene matches: 6. From blood CD8+ and CD4+ T cells, TCR beta sequences were generated.

The sequence was collected from a human donor with multiple sclerosis. The chain couples TRBV19 to TRBJ2-1; TRBD2 matches at 7 bases. Sequencing input: CD8+ T cells from PBMCs. Here the CDR3 DNA reads TGTGCCAGTCGAGTCGCGGGAGACAATGAGCAGTTCTTC. Its translation is CASRVAGDNEQFF.